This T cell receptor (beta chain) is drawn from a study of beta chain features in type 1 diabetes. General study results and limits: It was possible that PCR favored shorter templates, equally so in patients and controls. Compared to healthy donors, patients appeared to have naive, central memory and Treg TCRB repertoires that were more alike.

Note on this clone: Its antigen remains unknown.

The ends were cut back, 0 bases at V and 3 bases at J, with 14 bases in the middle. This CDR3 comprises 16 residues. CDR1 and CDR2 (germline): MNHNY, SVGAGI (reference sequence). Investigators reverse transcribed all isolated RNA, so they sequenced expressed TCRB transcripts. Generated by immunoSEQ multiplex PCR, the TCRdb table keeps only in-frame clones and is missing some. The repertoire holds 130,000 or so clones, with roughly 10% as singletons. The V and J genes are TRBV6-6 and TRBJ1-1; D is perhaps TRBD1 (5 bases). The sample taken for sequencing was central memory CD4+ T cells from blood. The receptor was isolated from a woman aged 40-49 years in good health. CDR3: CASSYSMGGADTEAFF. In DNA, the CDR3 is TGTGCCAGCAGTTACTCGATGGGAGGGGCCGACACTGAAGCTTTCTTT.